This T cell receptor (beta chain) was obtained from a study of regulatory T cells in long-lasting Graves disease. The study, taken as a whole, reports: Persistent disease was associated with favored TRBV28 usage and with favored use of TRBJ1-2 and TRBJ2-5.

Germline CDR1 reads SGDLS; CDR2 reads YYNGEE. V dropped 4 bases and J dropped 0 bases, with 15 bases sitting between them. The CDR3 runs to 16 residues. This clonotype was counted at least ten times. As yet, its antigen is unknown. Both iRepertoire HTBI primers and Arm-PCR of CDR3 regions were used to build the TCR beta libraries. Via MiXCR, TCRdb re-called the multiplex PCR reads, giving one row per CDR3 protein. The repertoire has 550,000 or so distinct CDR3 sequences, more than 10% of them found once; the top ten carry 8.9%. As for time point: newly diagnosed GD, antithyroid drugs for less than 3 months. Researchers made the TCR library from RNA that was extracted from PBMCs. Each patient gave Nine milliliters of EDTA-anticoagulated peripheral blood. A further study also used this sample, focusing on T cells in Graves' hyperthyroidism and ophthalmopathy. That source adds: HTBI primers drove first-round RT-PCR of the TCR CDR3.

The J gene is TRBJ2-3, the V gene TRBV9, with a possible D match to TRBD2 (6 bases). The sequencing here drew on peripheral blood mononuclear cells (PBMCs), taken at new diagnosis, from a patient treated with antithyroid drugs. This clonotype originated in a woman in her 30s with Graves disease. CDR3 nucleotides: TGTGCCAGCAGCCTGGGAGGACGGGCTAGCACAGATACGCAGTATTTT. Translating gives CASSLGGRASTDTQYF.